What follows describes a single T cell receptor beta chain. As yet, its antigen is unknown. The entry originates in a study of human CD8 memory T cell subsets. The CDR3 totals 18 residues. Overall study findings and caveats: Estimates computed with Chao1 suggested greater diversity in stem-like memory T cells than in precursor exhausted T cells. Stem-like memory and precursor exhausted T cell repertoires had very little in common with each other.

Investigators built TCR beta libraries using UMI-labeled 5' RACE. In the authors' workflow: The number of functional CDR3 beta clonotypes in each TCR beta library ranged from about 2,800 to 18,000. Following a re-call of the 5' RACE reads, TCRdb has one entry per CDR3 protein and lacks DNA. V and J calls and clone size were set by TCRdb, not the authors. This repertoire includes roughly 17,000 distinct CDR3 sequences. The PBMC were taken from buffy coats (from healthy donors). The TCR originated in a human donor in good health. The specimen sequenced was CD8+ T cells from PBMCs. The genes are TRBV12-1 and TRBJ1-4. TRBV12-1 is noted as a pseudogene. CDR3 protein: CASSFNRTRLRANEKLFF.